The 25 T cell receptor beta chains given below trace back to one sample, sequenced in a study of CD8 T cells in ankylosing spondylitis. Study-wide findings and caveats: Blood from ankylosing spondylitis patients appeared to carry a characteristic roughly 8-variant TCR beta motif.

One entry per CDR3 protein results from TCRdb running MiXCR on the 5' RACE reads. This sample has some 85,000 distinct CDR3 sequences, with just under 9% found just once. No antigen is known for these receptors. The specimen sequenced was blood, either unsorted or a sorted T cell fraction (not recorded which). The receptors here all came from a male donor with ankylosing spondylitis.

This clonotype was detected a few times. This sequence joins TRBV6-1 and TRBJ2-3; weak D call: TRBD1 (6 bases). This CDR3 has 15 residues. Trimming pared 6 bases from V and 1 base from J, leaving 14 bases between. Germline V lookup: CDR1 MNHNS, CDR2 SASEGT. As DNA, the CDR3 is TGTGCCAGCAGCTCTAGACAGGTCGGCACAGATACGCAGTATTTT. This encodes CASSSRQVGTDTQYF.

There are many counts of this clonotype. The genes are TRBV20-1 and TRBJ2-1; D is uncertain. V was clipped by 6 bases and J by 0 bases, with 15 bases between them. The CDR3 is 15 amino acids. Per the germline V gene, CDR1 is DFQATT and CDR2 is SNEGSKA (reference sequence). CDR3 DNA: TGCAGTGCCCCACAGCAGGAGAACTCCTACAATGAGCAGTTCTTC. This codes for CSAPQQENSYNEQFF.

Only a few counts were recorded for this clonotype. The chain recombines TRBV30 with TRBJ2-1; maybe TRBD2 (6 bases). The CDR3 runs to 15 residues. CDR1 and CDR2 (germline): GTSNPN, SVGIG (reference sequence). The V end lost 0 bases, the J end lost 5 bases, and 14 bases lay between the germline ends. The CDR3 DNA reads TGTGCCTGGAGTGTAAGGTGGGAGGCGGACAATGAGCAGTTCTTC. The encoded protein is CAWSVRWEADNEQFF.

This CDR3 reads CASSLVLRGSTDTQYF. In DNA form, the CDR3 reads TGTGCCAGCAGCTTAGTATTGAGGGGGAGTACAGATACGCAGTATTTT. The chain employs TRBV11-2 and TRBJ2-3; D perhaps matches TRBD1 (6 bases). CDR1 SGHAT and CDR2 FQNNGV come from the germline V gene. V was cut by 1 base and J by 3 bases, with 14 bases left in between. The CDR3 totals 16 residues.

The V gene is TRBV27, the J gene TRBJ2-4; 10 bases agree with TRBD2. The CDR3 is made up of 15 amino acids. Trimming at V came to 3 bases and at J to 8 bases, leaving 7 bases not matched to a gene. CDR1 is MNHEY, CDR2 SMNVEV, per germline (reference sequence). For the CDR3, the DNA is TGTGCCAGCAGTTTTGGGTCTAGCGGGAGAGACATTCAGTACTTC. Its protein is CASSFGSSGRDIQYF.

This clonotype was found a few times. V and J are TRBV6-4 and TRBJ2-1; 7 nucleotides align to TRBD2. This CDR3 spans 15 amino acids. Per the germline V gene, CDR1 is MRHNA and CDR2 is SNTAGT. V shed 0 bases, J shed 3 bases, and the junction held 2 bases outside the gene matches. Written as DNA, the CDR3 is TGTGCCAGCAGTGACTCGGCTAGCGGCTACAATGAGCAGTTCTTC. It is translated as CASSDSASGYNEQFF.

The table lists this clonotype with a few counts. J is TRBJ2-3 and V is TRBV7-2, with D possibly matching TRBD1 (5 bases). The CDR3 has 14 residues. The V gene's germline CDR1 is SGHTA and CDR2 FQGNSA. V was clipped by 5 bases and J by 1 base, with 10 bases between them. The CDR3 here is CASSDIGGTDTQYF. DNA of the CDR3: TGTGCCAGCAGCGATATAGGGGGCACAGATACGCAGTATTTT.

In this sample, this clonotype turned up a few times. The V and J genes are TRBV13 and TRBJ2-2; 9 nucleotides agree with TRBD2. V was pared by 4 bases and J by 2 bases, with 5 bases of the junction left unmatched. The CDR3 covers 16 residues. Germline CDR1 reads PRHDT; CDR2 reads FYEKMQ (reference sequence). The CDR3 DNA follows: TGTGCCAGCAGCTCGATGACTAGCGGAAACACCGGGGAGCTGTTTTTT. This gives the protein CASSSMTSGNTGELFF. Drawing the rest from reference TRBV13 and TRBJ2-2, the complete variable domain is AAGVIQSPRHLIKEKRETATLKCYPIPRHDTVYWYQQGPGQDPQFLISFYEKMQSDKGSIPDRFSAQQFSDYHSELNMSSLELGDSALYFCASSSMTSGNTGELFFGEGSRLTVL.

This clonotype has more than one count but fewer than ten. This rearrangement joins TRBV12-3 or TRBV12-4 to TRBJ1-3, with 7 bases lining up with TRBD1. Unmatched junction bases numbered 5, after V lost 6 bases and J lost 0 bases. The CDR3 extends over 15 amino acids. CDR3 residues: CASSGTANSGNTIYF. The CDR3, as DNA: TGTGCCAGCAGCGGGACAGCAAACTCTGGAAACACCATATATTTT.

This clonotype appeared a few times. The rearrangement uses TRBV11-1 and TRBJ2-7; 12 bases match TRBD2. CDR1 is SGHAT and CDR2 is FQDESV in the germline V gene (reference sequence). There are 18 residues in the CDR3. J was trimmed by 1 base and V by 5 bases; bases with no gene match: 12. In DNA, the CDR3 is TGTGCCAGCAGCCCCCGGGCTAGCGGGAGGGCCGAGTCCTACGAGCAGTACTTC. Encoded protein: CASSPRASGRAESYEQYF.

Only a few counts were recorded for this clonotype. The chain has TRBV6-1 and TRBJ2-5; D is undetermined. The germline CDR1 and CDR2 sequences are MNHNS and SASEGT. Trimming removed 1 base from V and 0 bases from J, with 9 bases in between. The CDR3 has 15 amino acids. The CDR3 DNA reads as TGTGCCAGCAGTGAAGACACAGACTACCAAGAGACCCAGTACTTC. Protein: CASSEDTDYQETQYF.

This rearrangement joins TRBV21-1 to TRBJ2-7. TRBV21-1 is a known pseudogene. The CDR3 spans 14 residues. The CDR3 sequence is CASSKVNSSYEQYV. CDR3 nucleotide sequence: TGTGCCAGCAGCAAAGTGAACAGCTCCTACGAGCAGTACGTC.

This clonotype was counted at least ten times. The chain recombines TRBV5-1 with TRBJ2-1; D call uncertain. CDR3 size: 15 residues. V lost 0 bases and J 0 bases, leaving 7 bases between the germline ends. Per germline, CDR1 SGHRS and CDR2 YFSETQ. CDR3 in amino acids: CASSLELSSYNEQFF. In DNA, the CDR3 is TGCGCCAGCAGCTTGGAGCTTAGCTCCTACAATGAGCAGTTCTTC. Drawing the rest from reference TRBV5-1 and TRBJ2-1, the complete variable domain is KAGVTQTPRYLIKTRGQQVTLSCSPISGHRSVSWYQQTPGQGLQFLFEYFSETQRNKGNFPGRFSGRQFSNSRSEMNVSTLELGDSALYLCASSLELSSYNEQFFGPGTRLTVL.

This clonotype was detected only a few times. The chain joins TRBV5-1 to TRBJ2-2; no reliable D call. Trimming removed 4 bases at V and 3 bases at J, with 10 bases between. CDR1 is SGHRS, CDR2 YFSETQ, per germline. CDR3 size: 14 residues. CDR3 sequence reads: CASSDRQHTGELFF. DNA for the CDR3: TGCGCCAGCAGCGACCGCCAACACACCGGGGAGCTGTTTTTT.

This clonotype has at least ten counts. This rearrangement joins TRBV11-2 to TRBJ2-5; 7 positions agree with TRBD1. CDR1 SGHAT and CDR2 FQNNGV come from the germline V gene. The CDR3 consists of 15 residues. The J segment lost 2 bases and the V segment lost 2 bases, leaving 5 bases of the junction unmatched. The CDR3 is CASSLLNRGQETQYF. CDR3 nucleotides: TGTGCCAGCAGCTTACTCAACAGGGGTCAAGAGACCCAGTACTTC.

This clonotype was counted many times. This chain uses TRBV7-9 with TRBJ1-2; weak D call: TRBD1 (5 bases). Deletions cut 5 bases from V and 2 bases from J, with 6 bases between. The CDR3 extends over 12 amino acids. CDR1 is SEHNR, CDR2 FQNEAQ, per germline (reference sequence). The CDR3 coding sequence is TGTGCCAGCAGCCCAGGGAACTATGGCTACACCTTC. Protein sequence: CASSPGNYGYTF.

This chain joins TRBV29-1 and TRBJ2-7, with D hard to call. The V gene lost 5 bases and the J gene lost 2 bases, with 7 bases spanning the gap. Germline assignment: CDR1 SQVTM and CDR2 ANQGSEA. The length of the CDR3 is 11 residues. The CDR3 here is CSVFWTYEQYF. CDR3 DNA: TGCAGCGTTTTTTGGACCTACGAGCAGTACTTC.

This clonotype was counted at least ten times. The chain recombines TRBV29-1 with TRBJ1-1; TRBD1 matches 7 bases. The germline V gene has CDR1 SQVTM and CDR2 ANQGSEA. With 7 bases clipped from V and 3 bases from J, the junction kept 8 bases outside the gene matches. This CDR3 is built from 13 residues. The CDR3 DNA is TGCAGCGGCGCAGGGGGAAATCACACTGAAGCTTTCTTT. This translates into CSGAGGNHTEAFF.

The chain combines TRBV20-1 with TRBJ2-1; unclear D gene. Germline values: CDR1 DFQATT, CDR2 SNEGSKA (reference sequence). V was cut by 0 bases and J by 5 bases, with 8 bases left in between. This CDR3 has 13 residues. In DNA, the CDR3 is TGCAGTGCTAGAGAATGGGGAAACAATGAGCAGTTCTTC. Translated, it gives CSAREWGNNEQFF.

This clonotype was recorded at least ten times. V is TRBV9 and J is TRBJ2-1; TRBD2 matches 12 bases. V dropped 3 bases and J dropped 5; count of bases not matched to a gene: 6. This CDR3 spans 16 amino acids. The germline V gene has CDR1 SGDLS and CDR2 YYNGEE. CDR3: CASSGLAGETNNEQFF. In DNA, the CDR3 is TGTGCCAGCAGCGGACTAGCGGGGGAGACCAACAATGAGCAGTTCTTC.

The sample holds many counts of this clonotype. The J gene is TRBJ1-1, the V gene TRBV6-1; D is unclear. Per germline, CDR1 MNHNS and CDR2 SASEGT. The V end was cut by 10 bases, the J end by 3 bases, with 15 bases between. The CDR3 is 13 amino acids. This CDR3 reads CATYTAVDTEAFF. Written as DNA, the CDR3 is TGTGCCACCTATACGGCAGTCGACACTGAAGCTTTCTTT.

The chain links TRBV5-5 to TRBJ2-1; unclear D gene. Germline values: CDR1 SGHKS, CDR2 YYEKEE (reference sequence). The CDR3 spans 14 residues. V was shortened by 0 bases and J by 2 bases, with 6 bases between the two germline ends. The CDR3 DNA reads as TGTGCCAGCAGCTTGGTAGTGACCTACAATGAGCAGTTCTTC. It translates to CASSLVVTYNEQFF. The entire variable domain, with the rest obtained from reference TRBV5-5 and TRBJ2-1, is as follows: DAGVTQSPTHLIKTRGQQVTLRCSPISGHKSVSWYQQVLGQGPQFIFQYYEKEERGRGNFPDRFSARQFPNYSSELNVNALLLGDSALYLCASSLVVTYNEQFFGPGTRLTVL.

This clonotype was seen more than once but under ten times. CDR3 nucleotide sequence: TGTGCCAGCTCCTACCCCGGGCCGACTATGAGCTCCTACAATGAGCAGTTCTTC. Translation: CASSYPGPTMSSYNEQFF. The chain uses TRBV9 and TRBJ2-1; tentatively, D is TRBD2 (5 bases). Looked up from germline, CDR1 is SGDLS and CDR2 is YYNGEE. The CDR3 consists of 18 residues. Trimming removed 7 bases from V and 0 bases from J, with 23 bases in between.

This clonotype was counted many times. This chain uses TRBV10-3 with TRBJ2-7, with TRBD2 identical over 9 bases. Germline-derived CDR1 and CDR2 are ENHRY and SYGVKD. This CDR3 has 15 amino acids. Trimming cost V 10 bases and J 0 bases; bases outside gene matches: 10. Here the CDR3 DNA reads TGTGCCACCGCTCCGGGAGCGGGAGGCTCCTACGAGCAGTACGTC. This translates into CATAPGAGGSYEQYV.

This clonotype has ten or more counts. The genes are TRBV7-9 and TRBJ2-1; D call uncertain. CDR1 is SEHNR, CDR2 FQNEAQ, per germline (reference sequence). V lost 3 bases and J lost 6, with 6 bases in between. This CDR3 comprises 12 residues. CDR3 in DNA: TGTGCCAGCAGCTTTTCAGGCAATGAGCAGTTCTTC. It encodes CASSFSGNEQFF.